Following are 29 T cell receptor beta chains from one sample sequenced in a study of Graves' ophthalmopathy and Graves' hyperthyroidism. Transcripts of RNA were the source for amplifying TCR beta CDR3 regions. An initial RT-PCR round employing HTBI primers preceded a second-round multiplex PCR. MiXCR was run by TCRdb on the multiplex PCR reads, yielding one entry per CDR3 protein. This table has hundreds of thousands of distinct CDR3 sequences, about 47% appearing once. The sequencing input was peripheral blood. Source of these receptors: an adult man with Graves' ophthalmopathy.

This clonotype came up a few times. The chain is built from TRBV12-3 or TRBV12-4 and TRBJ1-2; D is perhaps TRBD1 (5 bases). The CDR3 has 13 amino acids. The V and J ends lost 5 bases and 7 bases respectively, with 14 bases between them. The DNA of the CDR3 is TGTGCCAGCAGTCGGGACCCAGCCGCTGGCTACACCTTC. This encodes CASSRDPAAGYTF.

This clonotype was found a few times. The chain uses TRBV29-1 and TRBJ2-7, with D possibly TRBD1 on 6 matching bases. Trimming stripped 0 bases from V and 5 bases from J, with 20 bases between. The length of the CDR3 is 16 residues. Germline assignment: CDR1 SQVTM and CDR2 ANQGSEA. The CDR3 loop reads CSVEEGQGLVGDEQYF. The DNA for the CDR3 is TGCAGCGTTGAAGAAGGGCAGGGGCTTGTAGGGGACGAGCAGTACTTC.

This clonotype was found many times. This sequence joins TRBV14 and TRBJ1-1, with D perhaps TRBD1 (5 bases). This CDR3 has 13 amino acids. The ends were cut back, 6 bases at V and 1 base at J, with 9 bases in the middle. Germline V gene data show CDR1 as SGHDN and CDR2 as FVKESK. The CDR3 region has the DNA TGTGCCAGCAGTCGACAGCCGAACACTGAAGCTTTCTTT. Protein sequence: CASSRQPNTEAFF.

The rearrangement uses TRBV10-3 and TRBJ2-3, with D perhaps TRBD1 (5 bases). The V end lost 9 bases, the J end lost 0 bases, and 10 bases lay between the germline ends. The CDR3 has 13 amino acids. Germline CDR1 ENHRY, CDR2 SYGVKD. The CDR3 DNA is TGTGCCATTACACAGGCAAGCACAGATACGCAGTATTTT. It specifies CAITQASTDTQYF.

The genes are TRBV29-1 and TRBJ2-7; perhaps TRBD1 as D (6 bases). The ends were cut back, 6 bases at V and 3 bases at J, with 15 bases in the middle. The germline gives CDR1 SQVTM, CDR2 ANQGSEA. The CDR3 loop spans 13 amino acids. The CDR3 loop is CSVAGDTFYEQYF. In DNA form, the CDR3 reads TGCAGCGTCGCAGGGGACACTTTCTACGAGCAGTACTTC.

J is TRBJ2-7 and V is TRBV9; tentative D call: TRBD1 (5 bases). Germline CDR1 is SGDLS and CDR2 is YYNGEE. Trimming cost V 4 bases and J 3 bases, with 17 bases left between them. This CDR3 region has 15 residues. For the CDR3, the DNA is TGTGCCAGCAGCTTAGAAGGGTCAGGGAACTACGAGCAGTACTTC. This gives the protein CASSLEGSGNYEQYF.

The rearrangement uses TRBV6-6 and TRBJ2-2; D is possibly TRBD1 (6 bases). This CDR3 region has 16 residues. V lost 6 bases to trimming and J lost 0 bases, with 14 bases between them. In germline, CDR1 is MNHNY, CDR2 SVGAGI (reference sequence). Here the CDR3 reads CASSPQTGSNTGELFF. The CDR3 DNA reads TGTGCCAGCAGCCCTCAAACAGGGTCGAACACCGGGGAGCTGTTTTTT.

As DNA, the CDR3 is TGTGCCAGCAGCGGGGAGACTAGCTTACAGACCCAGTACTTC. Its translation is CASSGETSLQTQYF. V is TRBV7-2 and J is TRBJ2-5, with 7 bases aligning to TRBD2. The germline V gene encodes CDR1 SGHTA and CDR2 FQGNSA. This CDR3 spans 14 amino acids. Trimming at V came to 5 bases and at J to 6 bases, leaving 9 bases not matched to a gene.

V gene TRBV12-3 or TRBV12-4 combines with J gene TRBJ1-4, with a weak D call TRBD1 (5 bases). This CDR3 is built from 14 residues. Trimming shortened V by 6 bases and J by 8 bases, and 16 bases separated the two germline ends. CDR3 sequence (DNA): TGTGCCAGCAGCTCAGGGAGGAGTGTGGAAAAACTGTTTTTT. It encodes CASSSGRSVEKLFF.

The CDR3 reads CASSSMGTGPGETQYF. The DNA for the CDR3 is TGTGCCAGTAGTAGCATGGGGACAGGGCCGGGTGAGACCCAGTACTTC. The V and J genes are TRBV19 and TRBJ2-5; the match to TRBD1 covers 9 bases. V lost 4 bases and J lost 5; bases outside the gene matches: 11. Per the germline V gene, CDR1 is LNHDA and CDR2 is SQIVND (reference sequence). The CDR3 spans 16 residues.

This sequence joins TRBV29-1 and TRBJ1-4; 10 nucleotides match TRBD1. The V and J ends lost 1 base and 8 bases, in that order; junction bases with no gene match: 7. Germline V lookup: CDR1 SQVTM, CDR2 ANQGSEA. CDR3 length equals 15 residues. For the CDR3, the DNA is TGCAGCGTTGAAGCGACAGGGGGCGTAAGGGAAAAACTGTTTTTT. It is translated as CSVEATGGVREKLFF.

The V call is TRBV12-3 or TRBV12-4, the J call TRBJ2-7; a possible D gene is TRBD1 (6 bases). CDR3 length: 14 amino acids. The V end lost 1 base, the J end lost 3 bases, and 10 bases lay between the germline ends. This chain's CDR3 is CASSLGTGNYEQYF. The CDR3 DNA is TGTGCCAGCAGTTTAGGTACAGGGAACTACGAGCAGTACTTC.

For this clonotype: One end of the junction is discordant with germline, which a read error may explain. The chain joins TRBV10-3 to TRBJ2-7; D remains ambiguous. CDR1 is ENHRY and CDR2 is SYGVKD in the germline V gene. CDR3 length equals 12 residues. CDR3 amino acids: CASSYSQGEQYF. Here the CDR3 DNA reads TGTGCCAGCAGTTACAGCCAAGGCGAGCAGTACTTC.

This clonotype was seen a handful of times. The CDR3 DNA is TGTGCCAGCAGCTTAAGTTCAAACACTGAAGCTTTCTTT. Its translation is CASSLSSNTEAFF. The V and J genes are TRBV7-3 and TRBJ1-1; D gene unclear. The CDR3 extends over 13 amino acids. The V end lost 1 base, the J end lost 2 bases, and 5 bases lay between the germline ends. Germline CDR1 is SGHTA and CDR2 is FQGTGA.

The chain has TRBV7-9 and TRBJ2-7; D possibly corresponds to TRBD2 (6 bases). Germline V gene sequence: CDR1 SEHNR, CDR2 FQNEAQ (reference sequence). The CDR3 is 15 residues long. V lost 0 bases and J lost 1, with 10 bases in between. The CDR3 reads CASSLAAGTSYEQYF. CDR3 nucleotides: TGTGCCAGCAGCTTAGCGGCTGGGACTTCCTACGAGCAGTACTTC.

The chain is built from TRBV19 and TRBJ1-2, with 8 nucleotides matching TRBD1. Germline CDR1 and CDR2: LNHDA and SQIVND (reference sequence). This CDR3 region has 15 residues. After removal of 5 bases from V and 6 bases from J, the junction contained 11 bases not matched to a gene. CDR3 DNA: TGTGCCAGTAGTCCGCAGGGGGCGCGGTTCGATGGCTACACCTTC. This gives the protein CASSPQGARFDGYTF.

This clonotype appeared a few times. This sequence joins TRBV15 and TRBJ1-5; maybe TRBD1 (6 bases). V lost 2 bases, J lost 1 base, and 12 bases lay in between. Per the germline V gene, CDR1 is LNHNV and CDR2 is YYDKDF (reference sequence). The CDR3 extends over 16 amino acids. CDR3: CATSRQGRGSNQPQHF. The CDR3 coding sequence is TGTGCCACCAGCAGACAGGGGAGGGGAAGCAATCAGCCCCAGCATTTT.

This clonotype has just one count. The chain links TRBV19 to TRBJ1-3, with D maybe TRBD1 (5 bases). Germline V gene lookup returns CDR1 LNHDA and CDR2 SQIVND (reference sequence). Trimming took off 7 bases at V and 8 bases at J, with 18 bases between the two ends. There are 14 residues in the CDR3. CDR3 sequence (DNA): TGTGCCAGTATTGGGAAAAGATGGGGGGACACCATATATTTT. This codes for CASIGKRWGDTIYF.

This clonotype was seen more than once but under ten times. CDR3 sequence reads: CSGRDFTGELFF. CDR3 bases: TGCAGCGGCAGGGATTTCACCGGGGAGCTGTTTTTT. The chain couples TRBV29-1 to TRBJ2-2, with a possible D match to TRBD1 (5 bases). The ends were cut back, 7 bases at V and 4 bases at J, with 10 bases in the middle. Per germline, CDR1 SQVTM and CDR2 ANQGSEA. The CDR3 covers 12 residues.

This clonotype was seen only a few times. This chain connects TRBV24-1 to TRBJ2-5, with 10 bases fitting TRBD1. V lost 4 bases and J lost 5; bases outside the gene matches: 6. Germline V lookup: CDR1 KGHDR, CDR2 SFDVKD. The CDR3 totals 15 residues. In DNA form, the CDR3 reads TGTGCCACCAGTGAGGGGACAGGGGTTCGTGAGACCCAGTACTTC. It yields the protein CATSEGTGVRETQYF.

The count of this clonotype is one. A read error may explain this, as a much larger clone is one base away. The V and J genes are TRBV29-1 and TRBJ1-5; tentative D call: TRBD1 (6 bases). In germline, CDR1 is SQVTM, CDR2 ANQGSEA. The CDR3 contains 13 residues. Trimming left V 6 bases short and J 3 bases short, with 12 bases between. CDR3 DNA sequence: TGCAGCGTCACTACAGGGTACAATCAGCCCCAGCATTTT. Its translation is CSVTTGYNQPQHF. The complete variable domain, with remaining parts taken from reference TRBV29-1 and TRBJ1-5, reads SAVISQKPSRDICQRGTSLTIQCQVDSQVTMMFWYRQQPGQSLTLIATANQGSEATYESGFVIDKFPISRPNLTFSTLTVSNMSPEDSSIYLCSVTTGYNQPQHFGDGTRLSIL.

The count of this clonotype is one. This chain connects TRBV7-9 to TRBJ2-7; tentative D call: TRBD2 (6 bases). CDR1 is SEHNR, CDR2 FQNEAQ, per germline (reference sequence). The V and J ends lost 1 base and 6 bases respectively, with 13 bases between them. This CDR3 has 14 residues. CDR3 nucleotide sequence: TGTGCCAGCAGCTTAGGCCGGGAGTTTGGCGAGCAGTACTTC. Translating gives CASSLGREFGEQYF.

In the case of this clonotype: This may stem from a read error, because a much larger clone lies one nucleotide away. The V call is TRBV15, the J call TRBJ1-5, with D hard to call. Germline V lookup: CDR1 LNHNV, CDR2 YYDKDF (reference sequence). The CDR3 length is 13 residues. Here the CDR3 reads CAASRQLNQPQHF. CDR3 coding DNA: TGTGCCGCCAGTCGCCAGCTCAATCAGCCCCAGCATTTT. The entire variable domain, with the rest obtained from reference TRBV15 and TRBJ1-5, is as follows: DAMVIQNPRYQVTQFGKPVTLSCSQTLNHNVMYWYQQKSSQAPKLLFHYYDKDFNNEADTPDNFQSRRPNTSFCFLDIRSPGLGDTAMYLCAASRQLNQPQHFGDGTRLSIL.

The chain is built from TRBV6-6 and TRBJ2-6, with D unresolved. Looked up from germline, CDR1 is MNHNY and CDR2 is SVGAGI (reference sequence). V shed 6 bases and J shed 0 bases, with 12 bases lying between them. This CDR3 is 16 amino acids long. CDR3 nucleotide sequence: TGTGCCAGCAGGACCTATGGCCGCTCTGGGGCCAACGTCCTGACTTTC. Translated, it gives CASRTYGRSGANVLTF.

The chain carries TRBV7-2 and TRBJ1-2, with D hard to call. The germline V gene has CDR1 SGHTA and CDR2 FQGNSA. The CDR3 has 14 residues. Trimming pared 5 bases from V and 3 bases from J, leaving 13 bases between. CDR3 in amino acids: CASSPPGVYYGYTF. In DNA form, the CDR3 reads TGTGCCAGCAGCCCCCCCGGGGTATACTATGGCTACACCTTC.

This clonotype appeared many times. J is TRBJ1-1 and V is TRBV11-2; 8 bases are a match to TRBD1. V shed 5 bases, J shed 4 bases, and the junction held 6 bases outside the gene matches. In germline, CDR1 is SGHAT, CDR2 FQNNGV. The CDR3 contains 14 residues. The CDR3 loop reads CASSQDRGVTEAFF. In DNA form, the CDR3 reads TGTGCCAGCAGCCAAGACAGGGGTGTCACTGAAGCTTTCTTT.

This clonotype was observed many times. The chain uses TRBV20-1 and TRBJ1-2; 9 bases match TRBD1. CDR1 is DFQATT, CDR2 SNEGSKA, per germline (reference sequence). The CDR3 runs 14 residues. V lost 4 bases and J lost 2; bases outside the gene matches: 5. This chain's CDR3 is CSAIGTGHNYGYTF. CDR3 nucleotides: TGCAGTGCTATTGGGACAGGGCACAACTATGGCTACACCTTC.

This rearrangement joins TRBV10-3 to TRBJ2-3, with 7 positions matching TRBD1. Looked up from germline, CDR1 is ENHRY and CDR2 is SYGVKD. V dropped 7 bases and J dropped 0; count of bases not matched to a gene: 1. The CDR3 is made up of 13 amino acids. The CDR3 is CAIMGQSTDTQYF. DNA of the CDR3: TGTGCCATCATGGGACAGAGCACAGATACGCAGTATTTT.

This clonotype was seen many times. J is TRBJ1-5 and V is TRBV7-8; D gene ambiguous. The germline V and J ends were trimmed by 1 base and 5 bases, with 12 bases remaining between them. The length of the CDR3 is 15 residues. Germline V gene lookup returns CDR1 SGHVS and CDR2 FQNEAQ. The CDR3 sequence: CASSLGLGGYQPQHF. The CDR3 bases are TGTGCCAGCAGCTTAGGCCTGGGAGGCTATCAGCCCCAGCATTTT. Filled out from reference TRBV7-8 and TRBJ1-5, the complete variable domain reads GAGVSQSPRYKVAKRGQDVALRCDPISGHVSLFWYQQALGQGPEFLTYFQNEAQLDKSGLPSDRFFAERPEGSVSTLKIQRTQQEDSAVYLCASSLGLGGYQPQHFGDGTRLSIL.